The TCR beta chain described here comes from a study of early T cells in non-severe SARS-CoV-2 infection. About the research overall: Whole-blood bulk RNA, unsorted, was sequenced, and chains were unpaired. Findings and caveats of the study: VDJdb-based annotation leaned toward anti-spike CD8 responses and missed private and CD4 specificities.

Ten or more counts support this clonotype. The antigen is undetermined. The length of the CDR3 is 13 residues. Germline-derived CDR1 and CDR2 are DFQATT and SNEGSKA (reference sequence). V lost 5 bases and J lost 8, with 15 bases in between. Molecules of cDNA were individually given unique molecular identifiers that were attached to them. MiXCR, applied by TCRdb to the 5' RACE reads, yields one record per CDR3 protein. The sample records over 70,000 distinct CDR3 sequences, around 15% being singletons. The rearrangement links TRBV20-1 to TRBJ1-4; D is perhaps TRBD1 (5 bases). This sequence was found in an adult who was a healthcare worker with PCR-confirmed SARS-CoV-2 infection or an uninfected control (not recorded which). Source: whole blood, taken at baseline. CDR3: CSAQSRDGEKLFF. CDR3 sequence (DNA): TGCAGTGCTCAGTCCAGGGATGGAGAAAAACTGTTTTTT.